These T cell receptor beta chains were read from a single sample in a study of shared clonotypes between healthy human individuals. Sequencing used immunoSEQ multiplex PCR; TCRdb keeps in-frame clones, though not all of them. This table holds around 2.3 million clones, approximately 95% found once. Sequencing was carried out using naive CD4+ T cells sorted from blood. The receptors originated from a man younger than 35 in good health. CDR3s include the opening cysteine and the closing phenylalanine or tryptophan. D genes are given only for firm matches. Part of the rows lack a size; the others show once, few, many or a class for expanded clones.

-	-	TRBV2	TRBJ1-2	CASSERSGGIIYGYTF	TGTGCCAGCAGTGAAAGGTCGGGGGGGATAATCTATGGCTACACCTTC
TRBD2	-	TRBV2	TRBJ2-1	CASRGPEISGRSYNEQFF	TGTGCCAGCAGGGGGCCCGAAATTAGCGGGAGGTCCTACAATGAGCAGTTCTTC
-	-	TRBV5-4	TRBJ1-1	CASSLAWGDTEAFF	TGTGCCAGCAGCTTGGCCTGGGGGGACACTGAAGCTTTCTTT
-	-	TRBV5-1	TRBJ2-5	CASTYQGQETQYF	TGCGCCAGCACCTATCAGGGGCAAGAGACCCAGTACTTC
-	-	TRBV5-1	TRBJ2-1	CASSFSGNSNEQFF	TGCGCCAGCAGCTTTTCCGGGAACTCCAATGAGCAGTTCTTC
TRBD2	-	TRBV2	TRBJ2-2	CASSERPSGSSGELFF	TGTGCCAGCAGTGAACGCCCTAGCGGATCAAGCGGGGAGCTGTTTTTT
TRBD1	once	TRBV29-1	TRBJ2-4	CSVETQGKAKNIQYF	TGCAGCGTTGAAACACAGGGGAAAGCCAAAAACATTCAGTACTTC
TRBD1	-	TRBV6-6	TRBJ2-7	CASSYSGQGYYEQYF	TGTGCCAGCAGTTACTCTGGACAGGGTTACTACGAGCAGTACTTC
-	once	TRBV4-3	TRBJ2-2	CASSQSFGAPNTGELFF	TGCGCCAGCAGCCAATCTTTCGGGGCCCCGAACACCGGGGAGCTGTTTTTT
-	-	TRBV10-2	TRBJ2-7	CASTVGGTFHEQYF	TGCGCCAGCACCGTGGGCGGGACCTTCCACGAGCAGTACTTC
-	-	TRBV27	TRBJ1-1	CASSLRVLNTEAFF	TGTGCCAGCAGTTTAAGGGTATTGAACACTGAAGCTTTCTTT
-	-	TRBV9	TRBJ1-1	CASSRDSNTEAFF	TGTGCCAGCTCCAGGGACTCGAACACTGAAGCTTTCTTT
-	-	TRBV5-3	TRBJ1-6	CARSLKPWSPGRGFNSPLHF	TGTGCCAGAAGCTTAAAACCCTGGTCCCCGGGTCGGGGCTTTAATTCACCCCTCCACTTT
-	-	TRBV9	TRBJ2-2	CASSVEPYTGELFF	TGTGCCAGCAGCGTAGAGCCTTACACCGGGGAGCTGTTTTTT
TRBD1	-	TRBV28	TRBJ1-5	CASSPPPQGPPNQPQHF	TGTGCCAGCAGTCCGCCCCCACAGGGGCCTCCTAATCAGCCCCAGCATTTT
-	-	TRBV19	TRBJ2-1	CASSPRGLDEQFF	TGTGCCAGTAGTCCCCGGGGCCTGGATGAGCAGTTCTTC
-	-	TRBV11-2	TRBJ2-3	CASSLGAQAWGDTQYF	TGTGCCAGCAGCTTAGGGGCACAGGCCTGGGGAGATACGCAGTATTTT
TRBD1	-	TRBV7-6	TRBJ1-4	CASSSGTGGNEKLFF	TGTGCCAGCAGCTCCGGGACAGGGGGAAATGAAAAACTGTTTTTT
TRBD2	-	TRBV5-1	TRBJ2-2	CASSLIAGGPAGELFF	TGCGCCAGCAGCTTAATAGCGGGGGGCCCCGCCGGGGAGCTGTTTTTT
TRBD1	-	TRBV4-1	TRBJ1-1	CASSQARGQGWEMNTEAFF	TGCGCCAGCAGCCAAGCGAGGGGACAGGGGTGGGAAATGAACACTGAAGCTTTCTTT
-	-	TRBV9	TRBJ2-4	CASSGPRRLAKNIQYF	TGTGCCAGCAGCGGGCCACGGAGGCTGGCCAAAAACATTCAGTACTTC
TRBD2	-	TRBV25-1	TRBJ2-3	CASSAPPSGGTDTQYF	TGTGCCAGCAGTGCCCCCCCTAGCGGAGGCACAGATACGCAGTATTTT
-	-	TRBV27	TRBJ1-2	CASSPLAGNYGYTF	TGTGCCAGCAGTCCCCTGGCAGGGAACTATGGCTACACCTTC
-	-	TRBV7-2	TRBJ1-5	CASSLVQQGGPQHF	TGTGCCAGCAGCTTAGTACAACAGGGCGGGCCCCAGCATTTT
TRBD2	once	TRBV7-2	TRBJ2-7	CASSPRGAYEQYF	TGTGCCAGCAGCCCCCGGGGGGCCTACGAGCAGTACTTC
-	-	TRBV14	TRBJ2-7	CASSRSGVYEQYF	TGTGCCAGCAGCCGCTCGGGGGTCTACGAGCAGTACTTC
-	-	TRBV7-8	TRBJ1-5	CASSLVAGTGNQPQHF	TGTGCCAGCAGCTTAGTGGCAGGGACTGGCAATCAGCCCCAGCATTTT
-	-	TRBV5-1	TRBJ1-2	CASTLDTGRAAYTF	TGCGCCAGCACCTTAGATACTGGACGGGCTGCCTACACCTTC
TRBD2	-	TRBV10-1	TRBJ2-1	CATIAGNERYNEQFF	TGCGCCACAATAGCGGGGAACGAACGATACAATGAGCAGTTCTTC
TRBD2	-	TRBV9	TRBJ2-5	CASSPGEASGGETQYF	TGTGCCAGCAGCCCCGGGGAAGCTAGCGGAGGAGAGACCCAGTACTTC
TRBD2	-	TRBV30	TRBJ2-3	CAWSRRLAGGWGTDTQYF	TGTGCCTGGAGTCGTCGGCTAGCGGGGGGGTGGGGCACAGATACGCAGTATTTT
TRBD1	-	TRBV30	TRBJ1-2	CAWSVERGGRPANYGYTF	TGTGCCTGGAGTGTAGAAAGAGGGGGCAGGCCCGCTAACTATGGCTACACCTTC
-	once	TRBV5-1	TRBJ2-7	CASSFRNGGLGPSYEQYF	TGCGCCAGCAGCTTCAGGAACGGAGGGCTCGGACCCTCCTACGAGCAGTACTTC
TRBD1	-	TRBV9	TRBJ2-2	CASSPRTQPGTGGGELFF	TGTGCCAGCAGCCCCAGAACTCAACCCGGGACAGGAGGCGGGGAGCTGTTTTTT
-	-	TRBV10-1	TRBJ2-1	CASRGSGAHNEQFF	TGCGCCAGCAGAGGGTCAGGGGCCCACAATGAGCAGTTCTTC
-	-	TRBV2	TRBJ1-5	CASHKIVNQPQHF	TGTGCCAGCCACAAAATTGTCAATCAGCCCCAGCATTTT
TRBD2	-	TRBV7-9	TRBJ2-1	CASSLLAGGGEQFF	TGTGCCAGCAGCTTGCTAGCGGGAGGGGGTGAGCAGTTCTTC
TRBD1	-	TRBV6-5	TRBJ2-7	CASSYRGQGEYEQYF	TGTGCCAGCAGTTACCGGGGACAGGGGGAATACGAGCAGTACTTC
-	-	TRBV7-2	TRBJ1-6	CASSHRTAYNSPLHF	TGTGCCAGCAGCCACCGGACGGCCTATAATTCACCCCTCCACTTT
-	-	TRBV18	TRBJ1-6	CASSPENNSPLHF	TGTGCCAGCTCACCAGAAAATAATTCACCCCTCCACTTT
-	-	TRBV5-1	TRBJ2-1	CASSGPTYNEQFF	TGCGCCAGCAGCGGCCCTACATACAATGAGCAGTTCTTC
-	-	TRBV28	TRBJ1-2	CASSSVGVRYGYTF	TGTGCCAGCAGCTCCGTTGGGGTCCGCTATGGCTACACCTTC
-	-	TRBV13	TRBJ2-7	CASSPVDGSSYEQYF	TGTGCCAGCAGCCCCGTGGACGGGAGCAGCTACGAGCAGTACTTC
-	-	TRBV6-1	TRBJ2-5	CASSGQSGFQETQYF	TGTGCCAGCAGTGGGCAGTCGGGGTTCCAAGAGACCCAGTACTTC
-	-	TRBV11-2	TRBJ1-6	CASSSGPGGTLHF	TGTGCCAGCAGCTCAGGACCGGGCGGAACCCTCCACTTT
-	-	TRBV6-5	TRBJ1-1	CASSYSNQGGAEAFF	TGTGCCAGCAGTTACTCGAACCAGGGAGGGGCTGAAGCTTTCTTT